This T cell receptor (beta chain) was sequenced during a study of blood T cell repertoires in COVID-19. V shed 4 bases and J shed 3 bases, with 13 bases lying between them. The CDR3 totals 14 residues. Germline values: CDR1 LNHNV, CDR2 YYDKDF (reference sequence). Clones were sequenced by immunoSEQ multiplex PCR, and TCRdb holds only the in-frame ones, with some missing. The profile covers roughly 200,000 clones, with 82% appearing a single time and over 7% taken by the ten largest. This clonotype originated in an elderly woman with COVID-19, enrolled during active disease. Sequencing used peripheral blood. V is TRBV15 and J is TRBJ2-7, with D maybe TRBD2 (5 bases). The CDR3 loop is CATSMDSPYYEQYF. The CDR3 region has the DNA TGTGCCACCAGCATGGACTCCCCCTACTACGAGCAGTACTTC.